These T cell receptor beta chains were read from a single sample in a study of response to subunit inactivated influenza vaccine. TCRdb redid the calling of the RT-PCR reads with MiXCR, one entry per CDR3 protein. The sample consists of 650,000 to 850,000 distinct CDR3 sequences, approximately 15% of them appearing once. The sequencing used PBMCs from blood, collected 14 days before vaccination. The receptors come from a man over 45 who received an inactivated influenza vaccine. CDR3s include the opening cysteine and the closing phenylalanine or tryptophan. The D gene is left open where the match is weak. Clone size is not always given. Where it is, it says once, few, many or a class for expanded clones.

V gene,D gene,clone size,J gene,CDR3 protein,CDR3 DNA
TRBV28,NA,few,TRBJ2-1,CASRTWEPLEPPSGEQFF,TGTGCCAGCAGAACGTGGGAGCCTCTGGAGCCCCCGTCCGGAGAGCAGTTCTTC
TRBV5-5,NA,many,TRBJ1-1,CASSEAVGAVNTEAFF,TGTGCCAGCAGCGAGGCTGTAGGTGCAGTGAACACTGAAGCTTTCTTT
TRBV20-1,TRBD1,NA,TRBJ1-1,CSAPTTGGWMNTEAFF,TGCAGTGCCCCCACGACAGGGGGATGGATGAACACTGAAGCTTTCTTT
TRBV7-2,TRBD2,NA,TRBJ2-3,CASSPRLAGAQGGTQYF,TGTGCCAGCAGCCCGCGACTAGCGGGGGCCCAGGGCGGTACGCAGTATTTT
TRBV20-1,TRBD2,NA,TRBJ2-7,CSARRTSGPYEQYF,TGCAGTGCTAGACGGACTAGCGGCCCCTACGAGCAGTACTTC
TRBV5-1,TRBD2,few,TRBJ2-1,CASSKGLAGVGVNEQFF,TGCGCCAGCTCAAAGGGACTAGCGGGGGTTGGGGTCAATGAGCAGTTCTTC
TRBV6-2/TRBV6-3,NA,few,TRBJ1-1,CASSYRARGNTEAFF,TGTGCCAGCAGTTACCGGGCGAGGGGGAACACTGAAGCTTTCTTT
TRBV12-3/TRBV12-4,NA,NA,TRBJ2-1,CASRGASNEQFF,TGTGCCAGCAGGGGGGCATCCAATGAGCAGTTCTTC
TRBV7-8,TRBD2,NA,TRBJ2-7,CASSLPYPAGLAGVSYEQYF,TGTGCCAGCAGCTTACCCTATCCGGCGGGACTAGCGGGAGTCTCCTACGAGCAGTACTTC
TRBV10-3,TRBD2,many,TRBJ2-3,CATAPLAGLTDTQYF,TGTGCCACCGCCCCCCTAGCGGGGCTCACAGATACGCAGTATTTT
TRBV6-6,NA,many,TRBJ2-7,CASSYQDSNEQYF,TGTGCCAGCAGTTACCAGGACAGCAACGAGCAGTACTTC